A selection of T cell receptor beta chains follows, all from one sample in a study of blood T cell repertoires in COVID-19. Using immunoSEQ multiplex PCR, the repertoire was profiled, and TCRdb retains in-frame clones only, with some absent. The data hold 250,000 to 300,000 clones, with about nine tenths observed a single time. The sequenced material came from PBMCs or T cells enriched from blood (not recorded which). All receptors come from a man aged 18-30 years who had recovered from COVID-19. Each CDR3 is given with its conserved first and last residue. Each record gives: V gene, clone size, D gene, J gene, CDR3 protein, CDR3 DNA. The D gene is left open where the match is weak. Only some rows state a clone size, as once, few, many or a class for expanded clones.

v_gene: TRBV9
abundance: -
d_gene: TRBD1
j_gene: TRBJ1-1
CDR3aa: CASSAPQGEETEAFF
CDR3nt: TGTGCCAGCAGCGCCCCACAGGGGGAGGAGACTGAAGCTTTCTTT

v_gene: TRBV13
abundance: -
d_gene: -
j_gene: TRBJ1-1
CDR3aa: CASSAEKNTEAFF
CDR3nt: TGTGCCAGCAGCGCGGAAAAGAACACTGAAGCTTTCTTT

v_gene: TRBV7-9
abundance: -
d_gene: TRBD2
j_gene: TRBJ2-5
CDR3aa: CASSLGDYIQETQYF
CDR3nt: TGTGCCAGCAGCTTAGGGGACTACATCCAAGAGACCCAGTACTTC

v_gene: TRBV30
abundance: -
d_gene: TRBD1
j_gene: TRBJ1-2
CDR3aa: CAWRSRDRDGYTF
CDR3nt: TGTGCCTGGAGATCCCGGGACAGGGATGGCTACACCTTC

v_gene: TRBV27
abundance: -
d_gene: TRBD1
j_gene: TRBJ1-4
CDR3aa: CASSSRQGNEKLFF
CDR3nt: TGTGCCAGCAGCTCCCGACAGGGGAATGAAAAACTGTTTTTT

v_gene: TRBV12-3/TRBV12-4
abundance: -
d_gene: TRBD1
j_gene: TRBJ1-1
CDR3aa: CASSSRRGLAFF
CDR3nt: TGTGCCAGCAGTTCACGCAGGGGGTTGGCTTTCTTT

v_gene: TRBV10-3
abundance: -
d_gene: TRBD2
j_gene: TRBJ2-3
CDR3aa: CAITGERGADTQYF
CDR3nt: TGTGCCATCACCGGAGAGCGGGGGGCAGATACGCAGTATTTT

v_gene: TRBV28
abundance: -
d_gene: -
j_gene: TRBJ2-7
CDR3aa: CASRQSGPSSYEQYF
CDR3nt: TGTGCCAGCAGACAGAGCGGACCCAGCTCCTACGAGCAGTACTTC

v_gene: TRBV5-1
abundance: -
d_gene: -
j_gene: TRBJ2-3
CDR3aa: CASSMMRDTQYF
CDR3nt: TGCGCCAGCAGCATGATGAGAGATACGCAGTATTTT

v_gene: TRBV7-8
abundance: -
d_gene: TRBD2
j_gene: TRBJ2-7
CDR3aa: CASSPTVSSTSGSSGFYEQYF
CDR3nt: TGTGCCAGCAGCCCGACGGTGTCCAGTACTAGCGGGAGCTCCGGGTTCTACGAGCAGTACTTC

v_gene: TRBV5-1
abundance: -
d_gene: -
j_gene: TRBJ1-6
CDR3aa: CASSLGERNSPLHF
CDR3nt: TGCGCCAGCAGCTTAGGGGAAAGGAATTCACCCCTCCACTTT

v_gene: TRBV19
abundance: -
d_gene: TRBD2
j_gene: TRBJ2-2
CDR3aa: CATRGPSGRAEIRTGELFF
CDR3nt: TGTGCCACTAGAGGGCCTAGCGGGAGGGCCGAAATCAGGACCGGGGAGCTGTTTTTT

v_gene: TRBV18
abundance: -
d_gene: -
j_gene: TRBJ1-1
CDR3aa: CASSPFDTEAFF
CDR3nt: TGTGCCAGCTCACCATTCGACACTGAAGCTTTCTTT

v_gene: TRBV4-1
abundance: -
d_gene: -
j_gene: TRBJ2-3
CDR3aa: CASSQESVPSTDTQYF
CDR3nt: TGCGCCAGCAGCCAAGAATCAGTCCCGAGCACAGATACGCAGTATTTT

v_gene: TRBV3-1/TRBV3-2
abundance: -
d_gene: TRBD1
j_gene: TRBJ1-5
CDR3aa: CASSPGTGPSNQPQHF
CDR3nt: TGTGCCAGCAGCCCGGGGACAGGTCCCAGCAATCAGCCCCAGCATTTT

v_gene: TRBV10-3
abundance: -
d_gene: TRBD1
j_gene: TRBJ1-6
CDR3aa: CAIRPGQGDSPLHF
CDR3nt: TGTGCCATCAGGCCGGGACAGGGGGATTCACCCCTCCACTTT

v_gene: TRBV19
abundance: -
d_gene: TRBD1
j_gene: TRBJ1-2
CDR3aa: CASSTGQGGYGYTF
CDR3nt: TGTGCCAGTTCCACGGGACAGGGGGGCTATGGCTACACCTTC

v_gene: TRBV6-5
abundance: -
d_gene: TRBD2
j_gene: TRBJ2-2
CDR3aa: CASSYGLADTGELFF
CDR3nt: TGTGCCAGCAGTTACGGACTAGCGGACACCGGGGAGCTGTTTTTT

v_gene: TRBV2
abundance: -
d_gene: TRBD2
j_gene: TRBJ2-2
CDR3aa: CASRRGGTGELFF
CDR3nt: TGTGCCAGCAGGCGGGGGGGCACCGGGGAGCTGTTTTTT

v_gene: TRBV10-1
abundance: once
d_gene: TRBD1
j_gene: TRBJ1-2
CDR3aa: CASSGGQNYGYTF
CDR3nt: TGCGCCAGCAGTGGGGGACAGAACTATGGCTACACCTTC

v_gene: TRBV7-9
abundance: -
d_gene: TRBD1
j_gene: TRBJ2-2
CDR3aa: CASSGKGANTGELFF
CDR3nt: TGTGCCAGCAGCGGAAAGGGGGCAAACACCGGGGAGCTGTTTTTT

v_gene: TRBV4-1
abundance: -
d_gene: -
j_gene: TRBJ2-7
CDR3aa: CASSQGLANLYEQYF
CDR3nt: TGCGCCAGCAGCCAAGGGCTAGCGAACCTCTACGAGCAGTACTTC

v_gene: TRBV5-5
abundance: -
d_gene: -
j_gene: TRBJ2-2
CDR3aa: CASSAPGMRTGELFF
CDR3nt: TGTGCCAGCTCGGCTCCAGGGATGAGGACCGGGGAGCTGTTTTTT

v_gene: TRBV3-1/TRBV3-2
abundance: -
d_gene: -
j_gene: TRBJ2-7
CDR3aa: CASSQDRLSVYEQYF
CDR3nt: TGTGCCAGCAGCCAAGATAGACTTTCAGTCTACGAGCAGTACTTC

v_gene: TRBV2
abundance: -
d_gene: -
j_gene: TRBJ1-2
CDR3aa: CAGGEGGYTF
CDR3nt: TGTGCCGGAGGGGAGGGAGGCTACACCTTC

v_gene: TRBV4-1
abundance: -
d_gene: TRBD1
j_gene: TRBJ1-1
CDR3aa: CASSPPVDRPYLNTEAFF
CDR3nt: TGCGCCAGCAGCCCTCCTGTGGACAGGCCTTATTTGAACACTGAAGCTTTCTTT

v_gene: TRBV6-5
abundance: -
d_gene: -
j_gene: TRBJ1-3
CDR3aa: CASRAGGGNTIYF
CDR3nt: TGTGCCAGCAGGGCCGGGGGGGGAAACACCATATATTTT

v_gene: TRBV5-1
abundance: once
d_gene: -
j_gene: TRBJ2-7
CDR3aa: CASSLVTGGVYEQYF
CDR3nt: TGCGCCAGCAGCTTGGTTACCGGCGGGGTCTACGAGCAGTACTTC

v_gene: TRBV7-9
abundance: -
d_gene: -
j_gene: TRBJ1-1
CDR3aa: CASSLGSSGEAFF
CDR3nt: TGTGCCAGCAGCCTAGGGAGTTCAGGGGAAGCTTTCTTT

v_gene: TRBV7-9
abundance: -
d_gene: TRBD1
j_gene: TRBJ1-1
CDR3aa: CASSVQGAAVGTEAFF
CDR3nt: TGTGCCAGCAGCGTTCAGGGGGCGGCCGTGGGGACTGAAGCTTTCTTT

v_gene: TRBV12-3/TRBV12-4
abundance: -
d_gene: -
j_gene: TRBJ1-1
CDR3aa: CASSPLLEAFF
CDR3nt: TGTGCCAGCAGCCCCCTCCTAGAAGCTTTCTTT

v_gene: TRBV27
abundance: -
d_gene: -
j_gene: TRBJ1-1
CDR3aa: CASSLYLNTEAFF
CDR3nt: TGTGCCAGCAGTTTATACTTAAACACTGAAGCTTTCTTT

v_gene: TRBV11-2
abundance: -
d_gene: -
j_gene: TRBJ1-2
CDR3aa: CASSFRVGGYTF
CDR3nt: TGTGCCAGCAGCTTCAGGGTCGGTGGCTACACCTTC

v_gene: TRBV28
abundance: -
d_gene: -
j_gene: TRBJ2-5
CDR3aa: CASSRTIGAFQETQYF
CDR3nt: TGTGCCAGCAGTCGAACGATAGGAGCATTCCAAGAGACCCAGTACTTC

v_gene: TRBV3-1/TRBV3-2
abundance: -
d_gene: -
j_gene: TRBJ2-5
CDR3aa: CASSQGTGYPRETQYF
CDR3nt: TGTGCCAGCAGCCAAGGAACAGGATACCCGAGAGAGACCCAGTACTTC

v_gene: TRBV6-5
abundance: -
d_gene: -
j_gene: TRBJ2-7
CDR3aa: CASSYTAGFAEQYF
CDR3nt: TGTGCCAGCAGTTACACAGCAGGTTTCGCCGAGCAGTACTTC

v_gene: TRBV4-1
abundance: -
d_gene: -
j_gene: TRBJ2-1
CDR3aa: CASSLRTSLAEQFF
CDR3nt: TGCGCCAGCAGCCTCCGAACTAGTTTGGCTGAGCAGTTCTTC

v_gene: TRBV7-8
abundance: -
d_gene: TRBD1
j_gene: TRBJ2-5
CDR3aa: CASSLDRGRETQYF
CDR3nt: TGTGCCAGCAGCTTAGACAGGGGGCGAGAGACCCAGTACTTC

v_gene: TRBV7-6
abundance: once
d_gene: TRBD2
j_gene: TRBJ2-1
CDR3aa: CASSSPGLAGGSSYNEQFF
CDR3nt: TGTGCCAGCAGTTCCCCGGGACTAGCGGGGGGGAGCTCCTACAATGAGCAGTTCTTC

v_gene: TRBV7-8
abundance: -
d_gene: -
j_gene: TRBJ1-6
CDR3aa: CASSTGVPEASPLHF
CDR3nt: TGTGCCAGCAGCACCGGGGTTCCAGAAGCTTCACCCCTCCACTTT

v_gene: TRBV10-3
abundance: -
d_gene: -
j_gene: TRBJ1-2
CDR3aa: CAIREGASNYGYTF
CDR3nt: TGTGCCATCAGGGAAGGGGCCTCTAACTATGGCTACACCTTC

v_gene: TRBV30
abundance: -
d_gene: TRBD2
j_gene: TRBJ2-7
CDR3aa: CAWSVGLANTYEQYF
CDR3nt: TGTGCCTGGAGTGTAGGACTAGCGAATACCTACGAGCAGTACTTC

v_gene: TRBV6-1
abundance: -
d_gene: TRBD2
j_gene: TRBJ2-1
CDR3aa: CASSEPSGGYNEQFF
CDR3nt: TGTGCCAGCAGTGAACCTAGCGGGGGTTACAATGAGCAGTTCTTC

v_gene: TRBV28
abundance: -
d_gene: -
j_gene: TRBJ1-2
CDR3aa: CASSSTGDTKGYTF
CDR3nt: TGTGCCAGCAGTTCGACAGGAGATACGAAGGGCTACACCTTC

v_gene: TRBV5-6
abundance: -
d_gene: -
j_gene: TRBJ2-2
CDR3aa: CASSLAGLALGGELFF
CDR3nt: TGTGCCAGCAGCTTGGCCGGTCTAGCGCTGGGCGGGGAGCTGTTTTTT

v_gene: TRBV19
abundance: -
d_gene: TRBD1
j_gene: TRBJ1-6
CDR3aa: CASSIGQGANSPLHF
CDR3nt: TGTGCCAGTAGTATCGGTCAGGGGGCTAATTCACCCCTCCACTTT

v_gene: TRBV3-1/TRBV3-2
abundance: -
d_gene: TRBD2
j_gene: TRBJ2-1
CDR3aa: CASSQRTLAGGPGEQFF
CDR3nt: TGTGCCAGCAGCCAAAGGACTCTAGCGGGAGGGCCGGGTGAGCAGTTCTTC

v_gene: TRBV5-1
abundance: -
d_gene: TRBD2
j_gene: TRBJ2-1
CDR3aa: CASSLDTSGTRMYNEQFF
CDR3nt: TGCGCCAGCAGCTTGGACACTAGCGGGACGAGGATGTACAATGAGCAGTTCTTC

v_gene: TRBV19
abundance: -
d_gene: TRBD1
j_gene: TRBJ1-2
CDR3aa: CASSIAPGTGGQGYTF
CDR3nt: TGTGCCAGTAGTATAGCCCCCGGGACAGGGGGCCAAGGCTACACCTTC

v_gene: TRBV11-3
abundance: -
d_gene: -
j_gene: TRBJ2-1
CDR3aa: CASGGNSYNEQFF
CDR3nt: TGTGCCAGCGGGGGGAACTCCTACAATGAGCAGTTCTTC

v_gene: TRBV6-6
abundance: -
d_gene: TRBD2
j_gene: TRBJ2-2
CDR3aa: CASSRFSRIAGGPGTGELFF
CDR3nt: TGTGCCAGCAGCCGATTCTCCCGTATAGCGGGGGGGCCGGGCACCGGGGAGCTGTTTTTT

v_gene: TRBV3-1/TRBV3-2
abundance: -
d_gene: -
j_gene: TRBJ1-6
CDR3aa: CASSQAGTSNSPLHF
CDR3nt: TGTGCCAGCAGCCAGGCAGGGACTAGTAATTCACCCCTCCACTTT

v_gene: TRBV10-1
abundance: once
d_gene: -
j_gene: TRBJ2-5
CDR3aa: CASSEQGRETQYF
CDR3nt: TGCGCCAGCAGTGAGCAGGGGAGAGAGACCCAGTACTTC

v_gene: TRBV25-1
abundance: -
d_gene: -
j_gene: TRBJ1-5
CDR3aa: CASSVGGSNQPQHF
CDR3nt: TGTGCCAGCAGTGTCGGAGGGAGCAATCAGCCCCAGCATTTT

v_gene: TRBV11-2
abundance: once
d_gene: -
j_gene: TRBJ1-4
CDR3aa: CASSLQGRYEKLFF
CDR3nt: TGTGCCAGCAGCTTACAGGGGAGATATGAAAAACTGTTTTTT

v_gene: TRBV7-6
abundance: few
d_gene: TRBD2
j_gene: TRBJ2-5
CDR3aa: CASSLAGAGGGVETQYF
CDR3nt: TGTGCCAGCAGCTTAGCTGGGGCGGGAGGGGGCGTGGAGACCCAGTACTTC

v_gene: TRBV19
abundance: -
d_gene: -
j_gene: TRBJ2-7
CDR3aa: CASSGPRTQGHEQYF
CDR3nt: TGTGCCAGTAGTGGGCCCCGGACCCAGGGCCACGAGCAGTACTTC